These T cell receptor beta chains were read from a single sample in a study of control samples from healthy donors and cancer patients. Generated by immunoSEQ multiplex PCR, the TCRdb table keeps only in-frame clones and is missing some. The sample has 400,000 to 500,000 clones, 90% seen once. Sequenced input: PBMCs. The origin of the receptors is a man aged 35 to 55 with head and neck cancer. CDR3s include the opening cysteine and the closing phenylalanine or tryptophan. Each record gives: V gene, clone size, J gene, D gene, CDR3 protein, CDR3 DNA. A D gene is named only where the DNA matches it firmly. Size is stated for part of the rows, as once, few or many counts, or as a class when the clone is expanded.

v_call: TRBV18; clone_size: -; j_call: TRBJ2-3; d_call: -; cdr3_aa: CASSPQTDTQYF; cdr3_nt: TGTGCCAGCTCACCCCAGACAGATACGCAGTATTTT
v_call: TRBV6-6; clone_size: -; j_call: TRBJ1-6; d_call: -; cdr3_aa: CASLPGNYGNSPLHF; cdr3_nt: TGTGCCAGCCTGCCAGGAAACTACGGTAATTCACCCCTCCACTTT
v_call: TRBV10-3; clone_size: once; j_call: TRBJ1-2; d_call: TRBD1; cdr3_aa: CAISESAGTGAGGYTF; cdr3_nt: TGTGCCATCAGTGAGTCAGCCGGGACAGGGGCGGGTGGCTACACCTTC
v_call: TRBV2; clone_size: -; j_call: TRBJ1-4; d_call: TRBD1; cdr3_aa: CASSDRGPYEKLFF; cdr3_nt: TGTGCCAGCAGTGACAGGGGGCCATATGAAAAACTGTTTTTT
v_call: TRBV3-1/TRBV3-2; clone_size: few; j_call: TRBJ2-7; d_call: -; cdr3_aa: CASSLGEDEQYF; cdr3_nt: TGTGCCAGCAGCCTAGGGGAGGACGAGCAGTACTTC
v_call: TRBV7-9; clone_size: -; j_call: TRBJ2-7; d_call: TRBD2; cdr3_aa: CASSSVSGSSYEQYF; cdr3_nt: TGTGCCAGCAGCTCGGTTAGCGGGAGCTCCTACGAGCAGTACTTC
v_call: TRBV30; clone_size: -; j_call: TRBJ2-7; d_call: -; cdr3_aa: CAWRKSSYEQYF; cdr3_nt: TGTGCCTGGAGAAAGAGCTCCTACGAGCAGTACTTC
v_call: TRBV4-1; clone_size: -; j_call: TRBJ1-4; d_call: TRBD1; cdr3_aa: CASSLQGQGHNEKLFF; cdr3_nt: TGCGCCAGCAGCCTACAAGGACAGGGGCATAATGAAAAACTGTTTTTT
v_call: TRBV27; clone_size: -; j_call: TRBJ1-1; d_call: -; cdr3_aa: CASSLLPLNTEAFF; cdr3_nt: TGTGCCAGCAGTTTACTGCCCCTGAACACTGAAGCTTTCTTT
v_call: TRBV4-2; clone_size: once; j_call: TRBJ1-3; d_call: -; cdr3_aa: CASSRGETGNTIYF; cdr3_nt: TGTGCCAGCAGCCGCGGGGAGACTGGAAACACCATATATTTT
v_call: TRBV6-5; clone_size: once; j_call: TRBJ1-1; d_call: TRBD1; cdr3_aa: CASSPRDSTNTEAFF; cdr3_nt: TGTGCCAGCAGTCCCCGGGACAGCACCAACACTGAAGCTTTCTTT
v_call: TRBV28; clone_size: once; j_call: TRBJ1-2; d_call: -; cdr3_aa: CASRSRGNYGYTF; cdr3_nt: TGTGCCAGCAGATCCCGAGGGAACTATGGCTACACCTTC
v_call: TRBV24-1; clone_size: -; j_call: TRBJ1-2; d_call: TRBD1; cdr3_aa: CATSERTGGYGYTF; cdr3_nt: TGTGCCACCAGTGAGCGGACAGGGGGCTACGGCTACACCTTC